The 25 T cell receptor beta chains presented below share a single source sample, sequenced in a study of patients and donors after allogeneic stem cell transplantation. TCRdb passed the RT-PCR reads through MiXCR, listing each CDR3 protein once. The sample includes about 110,000 distinct CDR3 sequences, approximately 40% seen only once; the top ten take around 25%. Material: blood, either unsorted or a sorted T cell fraction (not recorded which). These receptors were collected from a human donor who was either an allogeneic HSCT recipient or a stem cell or donor lymphocyte infusion donor (not recorded which). It is not recorded whose cells these are; they may come from a transplant donor.

The chain employs TRBV29-1 and TRBJ2-7, with 7 bases that match TRBD1. CDR1 is SQVTM, CDR2 ANQGSEA, per germline. The CDR3 contains 12 residues. J gave up 2 bases and V 7 bases, and 5 bases lay outside the gene matches. CDR3 sequence (DNA): TGCAGCGGTGGGACAGTTCCCTACGAGCAGTACTTC. Its translation: CSGGTVPYEQYF.

V gene TRBV24-1 combines with J gene TRBJ2-7; D is perhaps TRBD1 or TRBD2 (5 bases each). The germline CDR1 and CDR2 sequences are KGHDR and SFDVKD. This CDR3 has 12 amino acids. V lost 3 bases and J lost 12, with 14 bases in between. The CDR3 spells CATSDVMGTPYF. DNA for the CDR3: TGTGCCACCAGTGATGTGATGGGGACCCCGTACTTC.

This clonotype was detected once. DNA of the CDR3: TGTGCCAGCAGCTTAGTTTTGGGCGGGAGGAGCTCCTACAATGAGCAGTTCTTC. Amino acid sequence: CASSLVLGGRSSYNEQFF. The genes are TRBV7-2 and TRBJ2-1; 8 bases line up with TRBD2. Germline V gene data show CDR1 as SGHTA and CDR2 as FQGNSA. The length of the CDR3 is 18 residues. V shed 1 base and J 0 bases; nucleotides not matched to a gene: 8.

The J gene is TRBJ1-1, the V gene TRBV20-1; D is perhaps TRBD1 (5 bases). CDR3 length equals 14 residues. The V and J ends lost 0 bases and 4 bases respectively, with 12 bases between them. Germline assignment: CDR1 DFQATT and CDR2 SNEGSKA (reference sequence). CDR3 protein: CSARDSGSITEAFF. DNA for the CDR3: TGCAGTGCTAGAGATTCAGGGAGCATCACTGAAGCTTTCTTT.

The chain is built from TRBV2 and TRBJ1-4, with D unclear. Per the germline V gene, CDR1 is SNHLY and CDR2 is FYNNEI. The CDR3 length is 14 residues. V was cut by 8 bases and J by 8 bases, with 18 bases left in between. CDR3 coding DNA: TGTGCCAGCGCAGGAGGGCCCCTGAGGGAAAAACTGTTTTTT. Its translation is CASAGGPLREKLFF.

The CDR3 bases are TGTGCCAGCAGCTATTCTCAGGGCATACCCTCTGGGGCCAACGTCCTGACTTTC. Translation: CASSYSQGIPSGANVLTF. V is TRBV7-2 and J is TRBJ2-6; TRBD1 is a possible D gene (5 bases). The CDR3 consists of 18 residues. Trimming removed 4 bases from V and 0 bases from J, with 16 bases in between. Germline CDR1 is SGHTA and CDR2 is FQGNSA.

The chain employs TRBV29-1 and TRBJ2-1; D is ambiguous. The V and J ends lost 1 base and 0 bases respectively, with 7 bases between them. CDR1 is SQVTM and CDR2 is ANQGSEA in the germline V gene. CDR3 length equals 14 residues. This chain's CDR3 is CSVEGPPSYNEQFF. CDR3 nucleotides: TGCAGCGTTGAAGGACCCCCCTCCTACAATGAGCAGTTCTTC.

The chain has TRBV6-2 or TRBV6-3 and TRBJ2-4, with a tentative D call TRBD1 (5 bases). The CDR3 length is 15 residues. Germline V gives CDR1 MNHEY, CDR2 SVGEGT. The V and J ends lost 6 bases and 3 bases respectively, with 15 bases between them. The CDR3 loop is CASRDPATGKNIQYF. The CDR3 nucleotides are TGTGCCAGCAGAGACCCCGCTACAGGCAAAAACATTCAGTACTTC.

This clonotype appeared a few times. V is TRBV4-3 and J is TRBJ2-3; 7 bases align to TRBD2. The CDR3 is 17 amino acids. With 4 bases clipped from V and 2 bases from J, the junction kept 12 bases outside the gene matches. Germline V gene sequence: CDR1 LGHNA, CDR2 YSLEER. The CDR3 loop reads CASSREVGGSATDTQYF. The CDR3 DNA follows: TGCGCCAGCAGCCGTGAGGTGGGCGGGAGTGCCACAGATACGCAGTATTTT.

The chain joins TRBV15 to TRBJ2-5, with D uncertain. Germline V lookup: CDR1 LNHNV, CDR2 YYDKDF (reference sequence). V was pared by 0 bases and J by 4 bases, with 15 bases between. The length of the CDR3 is 16 residues. In DNA, the CDR3 is TGTGCCACCAGCAGAGATAGCTATCCTAGTGCAGAGACCCAGTACTTC. Protein: CATSRDSYPSAETQYF.

The rearrangement joins TRBV20-1 to TRBJ2-1; 11 bases are a match to TRBD2. Germline trimming cut 4 bases from V and 2 bases from J; bases unmatched to any gene: 4. The germline V gene has CDR1 DFQATT and CDR2 SNEGSKA (reference sequence). This CDR3 is built from 15 residues. The CDR3 DNA reads as TGCAGTGCTAACGGACTAGCGGGCCCCTACAATGAGCAGTTCTTC. Protein product: CSANGLAGPYNEQFF.

This clonotype appeared once. V is TRBV2 and J is TRBJ1-1, with D unclear. Trimming stripped 4 bases from V and 1 base from J, with 10 bases between. The CDR3 contains 14 residues. Germline loops: CDR1 SNHLY, CDR2 FYNNEI. The CDR3 sequence: CASSVEQANTEAFF. CDR3 sequence (DNA): TGTGCCAGCAGTGTTGAACAAGCGAACACTGAAGCTTTCTTT.

This clonotype showed up just a few times. This chain connects TRBV12-3 or TRBV12-4 to TRBJ1-2; D is perhaps TRBD1 (5 bases). V gave up 6 bases and J gave up 2 bases, with 13 bases separating them. The CDR3 sequence is 14 residues long. In DNA form, the CDR3 reads TGTGCCAGCAGCCCCTTCGGGGGGAACTATGGCTACACCTTC. Translating it yields CASSPFGGNYGYTF.

This chain connects TRBV7-9 to TRBJ2-4, with D perhaps TRBD1 (5 bases). From germline, CDR1 is SEHNR and CDR2 FQNEAQ (reference sequence). V lost 6 bases to trimming and J lost 2 bases, with 17 bases between them. This CDR3 is 16 amino acids long. CDR3 amino acids: CASSRHNLDTKNIQYF. CDR3 nucleotides: TGTGCCAGCAGTCGTCATAATTTGGACACCAAAAACATTCAGTACTTC.

This rearrangement joins TRBV18 to TRBJ2-2, with D possibly matching TRBD1 (7 bases). Germline V gene lookup returns CDR1 KGHSH and CDR2 LQKENI. The V end lost 6 bases, the J end lost 3 bases, and 11 bases lay between the germline ends. This CDR3 has 14 residues. This chain's CDR3 is CASSRDSYTGELFF. DNA of the CDR3: TGTGCCAGCTCGCGGGACAGCTACACCGGGGAGCTGTTTTTT. Looking up the rest from reference TRBV18 and TRBJ2-2 gives the full variable domain: NAGVMQNPRHLVRRRGQEARLRCSPMKGHSHVYWYRQLPEEGLKFMVYLQKENIIDESGMPKERFSAEFPKEGPSILRIQQVVRGDSAAYFCASSRDSYTGELFFGEGSRLTVL.

This clonotype was observed a handful of times. The chain has TRBV20-1 and TRBJ2-7; TRBD2 aligns across 7 bases. With V trimmed by 0 bases and J by 2 bases, 4 bases remained unmatched. CDR3 length: 14 amino acids. Germline CDR1 DFQATT, CDR2 SNEGSKA (reference sequence). CDR3 in DNA: TGCAGTGCTAGAGATTTGGCGGGGGCCTACGAGCAGTACTTC. This codes for CSARDLAGAYEQYF.

The genes are TRBV20-1 and TRBJ1-3; D is possibly TRBD1 (5 bases). CDR1 is DFQATT and CDR2 is SNEGSKA in the germline V gene (reference sequence). The V end was cut by 7 bases, the J end by 2 bases, with 9 bases between. CDR3 length: 12 amino acids. This CDR3 reads CSDQGPGNTIYF. CDR3 DNA sequence: TGCAGTGACCAGGGACCTGGAAACACCATATATTTT.

V is TRBV29-1 and J is TRBJ2-5; 8 bases map to TRBD2. J was trimmed by 2 bases and V by 6 bases; bases with no gene match: 5. CDR3 size: 13 residues. Germline CDR1 SQVTM, CDR2 ANQGSEA. The CDR3 coding sequence is TGCAGCGTCAGGACTAGCAGACAAGAGACCCAGTACTTC. The encoded protein is CSVRTSRQETQYF.

The chain employs TRBV10-3 and TRBJ2-5, with D uncertain. CDR1 is ENHRY, CDR2 SYGVKD, per germline. CDR3 length: 13 amino acids. The V gene lost 3 bases and the J gene lost 3 bases, with 8 bases spanning the gap. In DNA form, the CDR3 reads TGTGCCATCAGTGATCCGAGAGAAGAGACCCAGTACTTC. Encoded protein: CAISDPREETQYF.

The sample holds many counts of this clonotype. This chain connects TRBV7-9 to TRBJ1-3; D remains unclear. Germline V gene data show CDR1 as SEHNR and CDR2 as FQNEAQ (reference sequence). The CDR3 runs to 13 residues. V lost 3 bases and J 4 bases, leaving 7 bases between the germline ends. Here the CDR3 DNA reads TGTGCCAGCAGCTTGCTCGAAGGAAACACCATATATTTT. This encodes CASSLLEGNTIYF.

V gene TRBV24-1 combines with J gene TRBJ2-5; TRBD2 matches 7 bases. The CDR3 is 16 amino acids. The germline V gene encodes CDR1 KGHDR and CDR2 SFDVKD. J was trimmed by 2 bases and V by 4 bases; bases with no gene match: 9. DNA of the CDR3: TGTGCCACCAGTGACCCCGGACTAGGAAGACAAGAGACCCAGTACTTC. This translates into CATSDPGLGRQETQYF.

This clonotype showed up just a few times. The V and J genes are TRBV13 and TRBJ2-1; 8 positions match TRBD2. The V gene's germline CDR1 is PRHDT and CDR2 FYEKMQ (reference sequence). The CDR3 extends over 17 amino acids. Unmatched junction bases numbered 12, after V lost 5 bases and J lost 3 bases. The CDR3 sequence is CASSRPPTSGDYNEQFF. The CDR3 nucleotides read TGTGCCAGCAGCAGACCCCCTACTAGCGGAGACTACAATGAGCAGTTCTTC.

The chain couples TRBV7-2 to TRBJ2-3, with TRBD2 matching over 9 bases. The CDR3 is made up of 16 amino acids. V was pared by 1 base and J by 6 bases, with 8 bases of the junction left unmatched. Germline V gene lookup returns CDR1 SGHTA and CDR2 FQGNSA. Here the CDR3 reads CASSLVGAGGPDTQYF. The CDR3 region has the DNA TGTGCCAGCAGCTTAGTGGGGGCGGGAGGGCCCGATACGCAGTATTTT.

The rearrangement uses TRBV10-2 and TRBJ2-5, with D perhaps TRBD2 (6 bases). This CDR3 contains 14 residues. Trimming took 6 bases from V and 3 from J, leaving 14 bases between them. Germline CDR1 reads WSHSY; CDR2 reads SAAADI. The CDR3 coding sequence is TGCGCCAGCAGAAAACGGGACTCCGAAGAGACCCAGTACTTC. Encoded protein: CASRKRDSEETQYF.

J is TRBJ1-1 and V is TRBV4-2; D is unresolved. V shed 4 bases and J shed 0 bases, with 3 bases lying between them. The CDR3 sequence is 12 residues long. In germline, CDR1 is LGHNA, CDR2 YNFKEQ. CDR3 protein: CASSPVNTEAFF. The CDR3 nucleotides are TGTGCCAGCAGCCCCGTGAACACTGAAGCTTTCTTT.